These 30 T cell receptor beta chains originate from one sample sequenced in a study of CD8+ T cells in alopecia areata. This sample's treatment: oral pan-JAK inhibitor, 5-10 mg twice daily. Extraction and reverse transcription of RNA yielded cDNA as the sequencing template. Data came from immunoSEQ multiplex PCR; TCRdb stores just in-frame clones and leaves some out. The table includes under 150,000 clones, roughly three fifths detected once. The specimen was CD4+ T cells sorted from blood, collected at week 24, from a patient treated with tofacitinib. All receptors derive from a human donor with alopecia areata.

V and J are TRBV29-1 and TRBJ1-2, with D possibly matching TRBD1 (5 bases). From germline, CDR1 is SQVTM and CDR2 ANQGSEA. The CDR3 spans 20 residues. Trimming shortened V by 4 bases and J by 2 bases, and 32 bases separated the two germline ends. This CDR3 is CSVARLTYGTPKARNYGYTF. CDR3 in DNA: TGCAGCGTTGCGCGACTAACTTACGGGACGCCTAAGGCCCGGAACTATGGCTACACCTTC.

The CDR3 sequence is CASSPSGTLNTGELFF. The CDR3 DNA is TGTGCCAGCAGCCCATCCGGGACTTTAAACACCGGGGAGCTGTTTTTT. The chain links TRBV7-2 to TRBJ2-2; D might be TRBD2 (6 bases). This CDR3 has 16 residues. Deletions cut 5 bases from V and 2 bases from J, with 15 bases between. From germline, CDR1 is SGHTA and CDR2 FQGNSA. Variable domain in full (rest from reference TRBV7-2 and TRBJ2-2): GAGVSQSPSNKVTEKGKDVELRCDPISGHTALYWYRQSLGQGLEFLIYFQGNSAPDKSGLPSDRFSAERTGGSVSTLTIQRTQQEDSAVYLCASSPSGTLNTGELFFGEGSRLTVL.

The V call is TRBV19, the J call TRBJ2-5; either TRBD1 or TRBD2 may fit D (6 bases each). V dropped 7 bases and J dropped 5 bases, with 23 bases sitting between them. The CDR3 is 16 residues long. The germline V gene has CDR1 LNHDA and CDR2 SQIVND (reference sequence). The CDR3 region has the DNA TGTGCCAGTAAGGACTACCCGGGGGCCTCATTTGAGACCCAGTACTTC. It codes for CASKDYPGASFETQYF.

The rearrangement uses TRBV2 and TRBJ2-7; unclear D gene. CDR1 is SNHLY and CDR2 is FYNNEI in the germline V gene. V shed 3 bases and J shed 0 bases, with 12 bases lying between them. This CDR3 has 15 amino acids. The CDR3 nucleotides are TGTGCCAGCAGTGACCGCAGGACCTCCTCCTACGAGCAGTACTTC. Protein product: CASSDRRTSSYEQYF.

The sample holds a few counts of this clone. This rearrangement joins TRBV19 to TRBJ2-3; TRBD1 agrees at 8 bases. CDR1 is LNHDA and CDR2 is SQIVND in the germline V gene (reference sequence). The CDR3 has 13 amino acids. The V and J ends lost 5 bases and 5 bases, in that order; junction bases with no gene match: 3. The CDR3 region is CASSRTGIDTQYF. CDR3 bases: TGTGCCAGTAGTCGGACAGGGATAGATACGCAGTATTTT.

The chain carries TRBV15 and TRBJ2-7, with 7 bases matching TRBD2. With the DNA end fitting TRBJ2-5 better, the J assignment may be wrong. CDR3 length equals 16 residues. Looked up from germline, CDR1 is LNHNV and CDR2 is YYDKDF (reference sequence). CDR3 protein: CATSIRIAGHQETQYF. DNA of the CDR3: TGTGCCACCAGCATAAGAATAGCGGGCCACCAAGAGACCCAGTACTTC.

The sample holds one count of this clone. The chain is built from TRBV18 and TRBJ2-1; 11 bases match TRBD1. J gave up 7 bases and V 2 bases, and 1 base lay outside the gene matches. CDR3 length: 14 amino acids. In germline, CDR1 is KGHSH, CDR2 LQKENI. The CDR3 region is CASSPRDRGNEQFF. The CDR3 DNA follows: TGTGCCAGCTCACCAAGGGACAGGGGGAATGAGCAGTTCTTC.

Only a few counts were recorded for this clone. CDR3 residues: CASRGPTTGETQYF. CDR3 DNA sequence: TGCGCCAGCAGAGGACCTACGACTGGAGAGACCCAGTACTTC. V and J are TRBV5-1 and TRBJ2-5, with D unclear. Germline lookup yields CDR1 SGHRS and CDR2 YFSETQ. V shed 5 bases and J shed 4 bases, with 15 bases lying between them. The CDR3 length is 14 residues.

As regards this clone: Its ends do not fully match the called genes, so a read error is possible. The CDR3 DNA follows: TGTGGCAGCAGCCCCTCACTAGCGGCCAATGAGCAGTTCTTC. Residues: CGSSPSLAANEQFF. The rearrangement uses TRBV5-6 and TRBJ2-1; 8 bases agree with TRBD2. The CDR3 contains 14 residues. Germline V gene data show CDR1 as SGHDT and CDR2 as YYEEEE.

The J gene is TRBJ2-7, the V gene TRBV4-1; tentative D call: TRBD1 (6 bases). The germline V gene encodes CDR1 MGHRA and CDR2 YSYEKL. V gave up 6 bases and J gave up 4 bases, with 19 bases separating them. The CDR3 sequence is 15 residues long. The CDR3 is CASSFDRRRLYEQYF. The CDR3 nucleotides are TGCGCCAGCAGTTTCGACAGGAGACGGCTATACGAGCAGTACTTC.

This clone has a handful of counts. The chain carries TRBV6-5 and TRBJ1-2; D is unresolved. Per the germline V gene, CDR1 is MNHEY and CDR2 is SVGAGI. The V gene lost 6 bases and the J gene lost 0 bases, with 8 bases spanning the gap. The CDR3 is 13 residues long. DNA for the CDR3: TGTGCCAGCAGGCCCGGGACTAACTATGGCTACACCTTC. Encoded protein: CASRPGTNYGYTF.

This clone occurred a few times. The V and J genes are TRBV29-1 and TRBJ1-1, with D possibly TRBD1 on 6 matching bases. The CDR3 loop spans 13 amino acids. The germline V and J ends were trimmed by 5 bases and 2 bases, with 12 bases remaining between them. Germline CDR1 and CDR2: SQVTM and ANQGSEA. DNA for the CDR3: TGCAGCGTTCCCACAGGGAGTAACACTGAAGCTTTCTTT. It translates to CSVPTGSNTEAFF.

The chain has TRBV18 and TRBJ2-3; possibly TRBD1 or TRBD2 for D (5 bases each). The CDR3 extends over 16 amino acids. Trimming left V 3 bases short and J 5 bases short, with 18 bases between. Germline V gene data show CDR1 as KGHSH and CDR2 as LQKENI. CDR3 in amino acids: CASSPPSRGAGDTQYF. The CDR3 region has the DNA TGTGCCAGCTCACCCCCCTCGAGAGGGGCGGGAGATACGCAGTATTTT.

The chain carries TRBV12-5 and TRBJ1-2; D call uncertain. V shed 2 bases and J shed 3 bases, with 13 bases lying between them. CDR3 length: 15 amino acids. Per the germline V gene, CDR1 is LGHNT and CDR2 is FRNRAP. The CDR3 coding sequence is TGTGCTAGTGGTTTGTTCCTGAGCGATCACTATGGCTACACCTTC. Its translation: CASGLFLSDHYGYTF.

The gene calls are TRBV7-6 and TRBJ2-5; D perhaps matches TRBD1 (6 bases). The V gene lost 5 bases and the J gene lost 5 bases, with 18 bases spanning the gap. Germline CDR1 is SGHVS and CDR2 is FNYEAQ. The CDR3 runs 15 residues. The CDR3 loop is CASSIGQYERETQYF. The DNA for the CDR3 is TGTGCCAGCAGCATAGGACAGTACGAGCGGGAGACCCAGTACTTC.

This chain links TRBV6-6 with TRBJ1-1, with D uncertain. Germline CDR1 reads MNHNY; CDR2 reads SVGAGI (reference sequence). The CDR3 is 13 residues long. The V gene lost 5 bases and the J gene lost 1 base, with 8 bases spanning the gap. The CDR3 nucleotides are TGTGCCAGCAGTCCCACGACGAACACTGAAGCTTTCTTT. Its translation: CASSPTTNTEAFF.

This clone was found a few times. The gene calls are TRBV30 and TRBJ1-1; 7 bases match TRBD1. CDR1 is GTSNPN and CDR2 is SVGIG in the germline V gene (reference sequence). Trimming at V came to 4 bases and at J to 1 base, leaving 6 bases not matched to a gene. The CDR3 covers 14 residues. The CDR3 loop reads CAWTPDRANTEAFF. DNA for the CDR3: TGTGCCTGGACCCCTGACAGGGCGAACACTGAAGCTTTCTTT.

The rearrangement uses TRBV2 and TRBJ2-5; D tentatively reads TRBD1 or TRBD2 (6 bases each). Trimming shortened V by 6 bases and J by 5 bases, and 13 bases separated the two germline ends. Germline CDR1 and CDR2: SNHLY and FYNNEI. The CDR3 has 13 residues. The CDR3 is CASRLGGRETQYF. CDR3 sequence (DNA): TGTGCCAGCAGGTTGGGGGGCCGGGAGACCCAGTACTTC.

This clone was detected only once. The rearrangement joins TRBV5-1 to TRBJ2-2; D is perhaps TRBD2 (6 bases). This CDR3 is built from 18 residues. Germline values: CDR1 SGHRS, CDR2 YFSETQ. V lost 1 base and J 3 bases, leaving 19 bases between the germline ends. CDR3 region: CASSLRRGNVTDTGELFF. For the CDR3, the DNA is TGCGCCAGCAGCTTGAGGCGGGGAAACGTCACGGACACCGGGGAGCTGTTTTTT. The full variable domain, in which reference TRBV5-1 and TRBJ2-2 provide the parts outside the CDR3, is KAGVTQTPRYLIKTRGQQVTLSCSPISGHRSVSWYQQTPGQGLQFLFEYFSETQRNKGNFPGRFSGRQFSNSRSEMNVSTLELGDSALYLCASSLRRGNVTDTGELFFGEGSRLTVL.

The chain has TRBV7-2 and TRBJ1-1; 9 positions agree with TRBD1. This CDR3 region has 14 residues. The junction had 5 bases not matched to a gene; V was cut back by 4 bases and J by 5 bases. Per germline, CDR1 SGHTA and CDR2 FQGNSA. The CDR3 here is CASSSTGGVTEAFF. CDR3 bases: TGTGCCAGCAGCTCCACAGGGGGCGTTACTGAAGCTTTCTTT.

The CDR3 spells CASSLAGETNSPLHF. Written as DNA, the CDR3 is TGCGCCAGCAGCTTGGCCGGGGAAACGAATTCACCCCTCCACTTT. This chain uses TRBV5-1 with TRBJ1-6; D gene unclear. From germline, CDR1 is SGHRS and CDR2 YFSETQ. V lost 0 bases and J lost 7, with 11 bases in between. The CDR3 spans 15 residues. Using reference TRBV5-1 and TRBJ1-6 for the parts outside the CDR3, the full variable domain is KAGVTQTPRYLIKTRGQQVTLSCSPISGHRSVSWYQQTPGQGLQFLFEYFSETQRNKGNFPGRFSGRQFSNSRSEMNVSTLELGDSALYLCASSLAGETNSPLHFGNGTRLTVT.

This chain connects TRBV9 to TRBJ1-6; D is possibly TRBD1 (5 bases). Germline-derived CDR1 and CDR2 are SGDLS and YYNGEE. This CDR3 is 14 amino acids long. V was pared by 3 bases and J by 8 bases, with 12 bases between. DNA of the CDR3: TGTGCCAGCAGCGCACAGGTTTTCGATTCACCCCTCCACTTT. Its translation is CASSAQVFDSPLHF.

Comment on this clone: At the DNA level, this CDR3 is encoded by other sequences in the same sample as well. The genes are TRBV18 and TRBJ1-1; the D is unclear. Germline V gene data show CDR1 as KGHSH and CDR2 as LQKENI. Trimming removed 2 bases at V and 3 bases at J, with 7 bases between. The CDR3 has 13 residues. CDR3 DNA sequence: TGTGCCAGCTCACCATCGAGGGACACTGAAGCTTTCTTT. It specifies CASSPSRDTEAFF.

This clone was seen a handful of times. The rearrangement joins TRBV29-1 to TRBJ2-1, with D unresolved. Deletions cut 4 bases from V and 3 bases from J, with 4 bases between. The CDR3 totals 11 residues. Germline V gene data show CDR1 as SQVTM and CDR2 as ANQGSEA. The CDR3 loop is CSVVGYNEQFF. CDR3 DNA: TGCAGCGTTGTGGGCTACAATGAGCAGTTCTTC.

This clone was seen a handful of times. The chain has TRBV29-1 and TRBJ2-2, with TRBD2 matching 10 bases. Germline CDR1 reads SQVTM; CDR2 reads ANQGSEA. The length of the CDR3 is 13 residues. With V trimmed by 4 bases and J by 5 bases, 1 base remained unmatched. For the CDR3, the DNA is TGCAGCGTTGTAGCGGGGGGAACCGGGGAGCTGTTTTTT. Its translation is CSVVAGGTGELFF.

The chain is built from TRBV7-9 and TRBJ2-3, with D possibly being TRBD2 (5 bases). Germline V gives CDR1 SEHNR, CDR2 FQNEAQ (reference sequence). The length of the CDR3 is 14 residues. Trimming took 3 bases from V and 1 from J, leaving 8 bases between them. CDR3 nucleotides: TGTGCCAGCAGCTTTGCCGGGGGCACAGATACGCAGTATTTT. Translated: CASSFAGGTDTQYF.

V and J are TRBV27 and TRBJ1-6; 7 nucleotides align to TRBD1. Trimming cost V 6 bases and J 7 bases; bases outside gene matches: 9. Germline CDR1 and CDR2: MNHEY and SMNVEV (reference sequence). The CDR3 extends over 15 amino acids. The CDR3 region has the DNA TGTGCCAGCAGGGGGGGCAGGGGGTGGAATTCACCCCTCCACTTT. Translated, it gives CASRGGRGWNSPLHF.

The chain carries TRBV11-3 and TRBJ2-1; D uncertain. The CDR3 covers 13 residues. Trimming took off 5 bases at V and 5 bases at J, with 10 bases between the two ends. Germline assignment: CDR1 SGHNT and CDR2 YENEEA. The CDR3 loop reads CASSPDGHNEQFF. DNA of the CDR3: TGTGCCAGCAGCCCGGACGGTCACAATGAGCAGTTCTTC.

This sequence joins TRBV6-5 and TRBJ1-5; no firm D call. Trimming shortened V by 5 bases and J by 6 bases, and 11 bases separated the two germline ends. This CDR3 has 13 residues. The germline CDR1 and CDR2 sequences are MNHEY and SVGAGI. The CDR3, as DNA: TGTGCCAGCAGTCCCTCAAATACTCAGCCCCAGCATTTT. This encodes CASSPSNTQPQHF.

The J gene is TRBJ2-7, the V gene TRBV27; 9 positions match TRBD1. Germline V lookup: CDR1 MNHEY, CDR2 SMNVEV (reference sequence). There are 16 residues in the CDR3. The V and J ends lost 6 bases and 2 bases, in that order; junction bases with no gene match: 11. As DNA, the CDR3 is TGTGCCAGCAGCCTCCAACCGGGACAGGGTCCCTACGAGCAGTACTTC. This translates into CASSLQPGQGPYEQYF.